These 21 T cell receptor beta chains were sequenced from one sample in a study of shared clonotypes between healthy human individuals (TCRdb year 2020). Library method: the immunoSEQ multiplex PCR assay. Here the immuneACCESS table is served through TCRdb, limited to in-frame sequences with V and J called. Missing clones are a known gap in these copies; in checked studies unresolved V genes cover under half, and the rest lacks a known reason. The sample table records more than 1,200,000 clones; approximately 98.5% of these occur just once. 0.3% to 0.45% of the sample lies in the top ten. The sample consisted of naive CD4+ T cells sorted from blood. The cell subset or site label, read with the paper, signifies: CD45RA+ positively selected. All receptors come from a man aged 25-45 years in good health.

The chain recombines TRBV7-2 with TRBJ2-5; D might be TRBD2 (6 bases). Per germline, CDR1 SGHTA and CDR2 FQGNSA. The CDR3 sequence is 16 residues long. Trimming took off 5 bases at V and 4 bases at J, with 20 bases between the two ends. The CDR3 region is CASSRQALLGGETQYF. As DNA, the CDR3 is TGTGCCAGCAGCCGACAAGCCCTACTGGGGGGAGAGACCCAGTACTTC.

Of note for this clone: The sample has other DNA sequences that encode this CDR3 too. The CDR3 DNA is TGCAGTGCTTCATTTTACGAGCAGTACTTC. Protein sequence: CSASFYEQYF. The chain links TRBV20-1 to TRBJ2-7; D is ambiguous. The CDR3 sequence is 10 residues long. The germline V and J ends were trimmed by 5 bases and 4 bases, with 6 bases remaining between them. Germline CDR1 is DFQATT and CDR2 is SNEGSKA (reference sequence).

With respect to this clone: Other DNA sequences in the same sample also yield this CDR3. V usage is TRBV5-1 and J usage is TRBJ2-7, with TRBD2 matching over 7 bases. Losses at the gene ends were 7 bases for V and 6 bases for J; bases not matched to a gene: 7. Germline V gene sequence: CDR1 SGHRS, CDR2 YFSETQ. CDR3 length equals 12 residues. Here the CDR3 reads CASSSGTAEQYF. The CDR3 DNA is TGCGCCAGCTCTAGCGGTACCGCCGAGCAGTACTTC.

The chain uses TRBV28 and TRBJ2-1, with D tentatively TRBD1 (6 bases). Germline V CDR1 and CDR2: MDHEN, SYDVKM. Trimming took 9 bases from V and 0 from J, leaving 9 bases between them. This CDR3 region has 13 residues. The CDR3 DNA sequence: TGTGCCAGTCGGACAGACTCCTACAATGAGCAGTTCTTC. Residues: CASRTDSYNEQFF. Looking up the rest from reference TRBV28 and TRBJ2-1 gives the full variable domain: DVKVTQSSRYLVKRTGEKVFLECVQDMDHENMFWYRQDPGLGLRLIYFSYDVKMKEKGDIPEGYSVSREKKERFSLILESASTNQTSMYLCASRTDSYNEQFFGPGTRLTVL.

The V call is TRBV4-1, the J call TRBJ1-2; 7 positions match TRBD1. The trim removed 0 bases at V and 7 bases at J, leaving 17 bases unmatched. Germline CDR1 and CDR2: MGHRA and YSYEKL. This CDR3 spans 18 amino acids. The chain's CDR3 is CASSQDRQGRRIDSGYTF. The DNA for the CDR3 is TGCGCCAGCAGCCAAGATCGACAGGGTAGGAGGATAGACAGTGGCTACACCTTC.

The rearrangement links TRBV30 to TRBJ1-5; no firm D call. CDR3 length: 15 residues. CDR1 is GTSNPN, CDR2 SVGIG, per germline (reference sequence). The V and J ends lost 0 bases and 5 bases respectively, with 14 bases between them. DNA for the CDR3: TGTGCCTGGAGTGTACTGTTTCGGGGTGATCAGCCCCAGCATTTT. It is translated as CAWSVLFRGDQPQHF.

V usage is TRBV18 and J usage is TRBJ1-2; D not resolved. This CDR3 contains 14 residues. V shed 1 base and J shed 6 bases, with 12 bases lying between them. Germline CDR1 reads KGHSH; CDR2 reads LQKENI. The CDR3 DNA reads TGTGCCAGCTCACCACTGCCGGTCCGGGATGGCTACACCTTC. The encoded protein is CASSPLPVRDGYTF.

The chain combines TRBV6-1 with TRBJ1-1; D uncertain. The CDR3 has 14 amino acids. V lost 1 base and J 6 bases, leaving 12 bases between the germline ends. CDR1 is MNHNS and CDR2 is SASEGT in the germline V gene. CDR3 sequence: CASSEGKPRPEAFF. CDR3 nucleotide sequence: TGTGCCAGCAGTGAAGGGAAACCCCGGCCTGAAGCTTTCTTT.

The V call is TRBV27, the J call TRBJ2-7; the D is unclear. This CDR3 comprises 14 residues. The germline gives CDR1 MNHEY, CDR2 SMNVEV (reference sequence). With 3 bases removed from V and 4 bases from J, the gap between germline ends came to 13 bases. This chain's CDR3 is CASSLHTGNYEQYF. The CDR3 bases are TGTGCCAGCAGTTTGCACACTGGGAATTACGAGCAGTACTTC.

The chain couples TRBV11-3 to TRBJ2-3; 9 bases match TRBD1. The germline V gene has CDR1 SGHNT and CDR2 YENEEA. V lost 1 base, J lost 5 bases, and 13 bases stayed unmatched. The CDR3 extends over 18 amino acids. CDR3 sequence: CASSLATGTGYEGDTQYF. The CDR3 nucleotides are TGTGCCAGCAGCTTAGCGACGGGGACAGGGTATGAGGGAGATACGCAGTATTTT.

V usage is TRBV7-9 and J usage is TRBJ2-7; D uncertain. Germline V CDR1 and CDR2: SEHNR, FQNEAQ (reference sequence). Trimming removed 3 bases at V and 5 bases at J, with 8 bases between. The CDR3 is 12 residues long. The CDR3, as DNA: TGTGCCAGCAGCTTGATAGGGCACGAGCAGTACTTC. It encodes CASSLIGHEQYF.

The genes are TRBV2 and TRBJ2-7, with 10 bases lining up with TRBD2. Trimming at V came to 11 bases and at J to 5 bases, leaving 9 bases not matched to a gene. Germline assignment: CDR1 SNHLY and CDR2 FYNNEI. This CDR3 spans 13 amino acids. The CDR3 DNA reads as TGTGCCGGTCTAGCGGGAGTTTTCCACGAGCAGTACTTC. It yields the protein CAGLAGVFHEQYF.

The chain employs TRBV28 and TRBJ2-1, with TRBD1 matching over 9 bases. The CDR3 runs 12 residues. Germline V gives CDR1 MDHEN, CDR2 SYDVKM. The V and J ends lost 6 bases and 9 bases, in that order; junction bases with no gene match: 3. As DNA, the CDR3 is TGTGCCAGCAGGAAGACAGGGGGTGAGCAGTTCTTC. This codes for CASRKTGGEQFF. Combining the CDR3 with reference TRBV28 and TRBJ2-1 gives the whole variable domain DVKVTQSSRYLVKRTGEKVFLECVQDMDHENMFWYRQDPGLGLRLIYFSYDVKMKEKGDIPEGYSVSREKKERFSLILESASTNQTSMYLCASRKTGGEQFFGPGTRLTVL.

The chain uses TRBV28 and TRBJ1-3; D gene uncertain. This CDR3 is built from 14 residues. V was clipped by 7 bases and J by 1 base, with 11 bases between them. The germline CDR1 and CDR2 sequences are MDHEN and SYDVKM. CDR3 DNA: TGTGCCAGCACCTTCCCGGGGTCTGGAAACACCATATATTTT. Residues: CASTFPGSGNTIYF. Supplemented by reference TRBV28 and TRBJ1-3, the full variable domain reads DVKVTQSSRYLVKRTGEKVFLECVQDMDHENMFWYRQDPGLGLRLIYFSYDVKMKEKGDIPEGYSVSREKKERFSLILESASTNQTSMYLCASTFPGSGNTIYFGEGSWLTVV.

The rearrangement joins TRBV19 to TRBJ2-5; TRBD1 might be the D (5 bases). With 7 bases removed from V and 2 bases from J, the gap between germline ends came to 23 bases. This CDR3 comprises 17 residues. Germline CDR1 reads LNHDA; CDR2 reads SQIVND (reference sequence). The CDR3 coding sequence is TGTGCCAGTATGAAACACGCGACAGTGACTTCTCAAGAGACCCAGTACTTC. It translates to CASMKHATVTSQETQYF. The complete variable domain, with remaining parts taken from reference TRBV19 and TRBJ2-5, reads DGGITQSPKYLFRKEGQNVTLSCEQNLNHDAMYWYRQDPGQGLRLIYYSQIVNDFQKGDIAEGYSVSREKKESFPLTVTSAQKNPTAFYLCASMKHATVTSQETQYFGPGTRLLVL.

This clone appeared a single time. The chain links TRBV7-2 to TRBJ2-2; D may match TRBD1 or TRBD2 (5 bases each). There are 14 residues in the CDR3. Between the trimmed V and J ends, which lost 1 base and 4 bases, there was a span of 7 bases. The V gene's germline CDR1 is SGHTA and CDR2 FQGNSA. CDR3 nucleotide sequence: TGTGCCAGCAGCTTAGACGGGGCCACCGGGGAGCTGTTTTTT. This gives the protein CASSLDGATGELFF.

The V and J genes are TRBV5-5 and TRBJ2-3, with 15 bases aligning to TRBD2. CDR1 is SGHKS and CDR2 is YYEKEE in the germline V gene (reference sequence). V gave up 4 bases and J gave up 3 bases; unmatched junction bases: 9. CDR3 length equals 18 residues. The CDR3, as DNA: TGTGCCAGCAGCCTCGGACTAGCGGGAGGGCCGGTGACAGATACGCAGTATTTT. Its translation: CASSLGLAGGPVTDTQYF.

This chain links TRBV29-1 with TRBJ1-1; D unresolved. Germline V CDR1 and CDR2: SQVTM, ANQGSEA. The CDR3 length is 14 residues. The ends were cut back, 6 bases at V and 1 base at J, with 15 bases in the middle. CDR3 coding DNA: TGCAGCGTGGCCCCCGGGCAAGGGAACACTGAAGCTTTCTTT. It codes for CSVAPGQGNTEAFF.

This sequence joins TRBV9 and TRBJ2-7, with 9 positions matching TRBD1. The CDR3 loop spans 14 amino acids. J lost 2 bases, V lost 5 bases, and 5 bases had no gene match. The germline V gene has CDR1 SGDLS and CDR2 YYNGEE. The DNA for the CDR3 is TGTGCCAGCAGTCGGGGACAGGGTACCTACGAGCAGTACTTC. The encoded protein is CASSRGQGTYEQYF.

The chain employs TRBV5-1 and TRBJ1-4, with D uncertain. V lost 1 base and J 4 bases, leaving 11 bases between the germline ends. From germline, CDR1 is SGHRS and CDR2 YFSETQ. The CDR3 spans 15 residues. The CDR3 reads CASSLLYGNNEKLFF. The CDR3, as DNA: TGCGCCAGCAGCTTGTTATACGGGAATAATGAAAAACTGTTTTTT.

Only one count was recorded for this clone. The gene calls are TRBV7-8 and TRBJ2-7, with a weak D call TRBD2 (5 bases). This CDR3 contains 15 residues. Trimming left V 6 bases short and J 3 bases short, with 18 bases between. The germline V gene has CDR1 SGHVS and CDR2 FQNEAQ. The CDR3 loop reads CASRKERRPYYEQYF. The CDR3, as DNA: TGTGCCAGCAGGAAAGAAAGGAGGCCCTACTACGAGCAGTACTTC.